Listed below are T cell receptor beta chains from one sample, sequenced in a study of shared clonotypes between healthy human individuals. Here immunoSEQ multiplex PCR was the method, and the copy in TCRdb shows in-frame clones only, minus some. The sample carries around 2.1 million clones, around 95% recorded once. What was sequenced was naive CD4+ T cells sorted from blood. The source is a man in his late teens or twenties in good health. CDR3s include the opening cysteine and the closing phenylalanine or tryptophan. D genes are given only for firm matches. A clone size is listed for some rows: how often the clone was seen (once, few, many), or a class if it is expanded.

clone_size,cdr3_length,v_call,j_call,d_call,cdr3_aa,cdr3_nt
NA,14,TRBV5-1,TRBJ2-3,NA,CASSPNPGTDTQYF,TGCGCCAGCAGCCCCAATCCGGGCACAGATACGCAGTATTTT
once,14,TRBV30,TRBJ1-5,NA,CAGSPQGGDQPQHF,TGTGCCGGGAGCCCCCAGGGCGGTGATCAGCCCCAGCATTTT
NA,14,TRBV11-2,TRBJ1-2,NA,CASSSPINNYGYTF,TGTGCCAGCAGCTCCCCAATCAACAACTATGGCTACACCTTC
NA,15,TRBV19,TRBJ2-4,NA,CASSPGGAPKNIQYF,TGTGCCAGTAGTCCGGGGGGCGCGCCCAAAAACATTCAGTACTTC
NA,16,TRBV6-5,TRBJ2-3,TRBD2,CASSSLGLAGADTQYF,TGTGCCAGCAGTTCTCTGGGACTAGCGGGAGCAGATACGCAGTATTTT
NA,19,TRBV5-1,TRBJ1-4,NA,CASSLTGQEITLPNEKLFF,TGCGCCAGCAGCTTGACGGGCCAGGAAATAACCCTACCTAATGAAAAACTGTTTTTT
NA,16,TRBV4-1,TRBJ2-3,NA,CASSRGGVPGGDTQYF,TGCGCCAGCAGCCGGGGCGGGGTTCCCGGTGGCGATACGCAGTATTTT
NA,15,TRBV27,TRBJ2-1,TRBD2,CASSRPGLAYNEQFF,TGTGCCAGCAGTCGACCGGGACTAGCGTACAATGAGCAGTTCTTC
NA,15,TRBV27,TRBJ2-7,TRBD1,CASSPQTGGTYEQYF,TGTGCCAGCAGTCCGCAGACAGGGGGGACCTACGAGCAGTACTTC
NA,12,TRBV11-2,TRBJ2-3,NA,CASSQGSDTQYF,TGTGCCAGCAGCCAGGGGTCGGATACGCAGTATTTT
NA,11,TRBV5-6,TRBJ2-3,NA,CASSRTDTQYF,TGTGCCAGCAGCCGCACAGATACGCAGTATTTT
NA,15,TRBV7-2,TRBJ2-7,NA,CASSLGSSSVTEQYF,TGTGCCAGCAGCTTAGGTTCTAGTTCCGTGACCGAGCAGTACTTC
NA,12,TRBV30,TRBJ1-2,NA,CAWMDTGYGYTF,TGTGCCTGGATGGATACAGGGTATGGCTACACCTTC
NA,15,TRBV5-6,TRBJ1-3,TRBD1,CASSLQGPSGNTIYF,TGTGCCAGCAGCTTACAGGGGCCTTCTGGAAACACCATATATTTT
NA,13,TRBV11-2,TRBJ1-1,NA,CASSQQGFTEAFF,TGTGCCAGCAGCCAACAGGGTTTCACTGAAGCTTTCTTT
NA,16,TRBV5-1,TRBJ2-1,NA,CASSFSSSYSYNEQFF,TGCGCCAGCAGCTTTTCGTCTTCCTACTCCTACAATGAGCAGTTCTTC
NA,12,TRBV5-8,TRBJ1-5,NA,CASSFTAQPQHF,TGTGCCAGCAGCTTTACAGCCCAGCCCCAGCATTTT
NA,15,TRBV5-5,TRBJ2-3,NA,CASSLGTRNTDTQYF,TGTGCCAGCAGCTTGGGGACAAGAAACACAGATACGCAGTATTTT
once,12,TRBV21-1,TRBJ2-7,NA,CASSNDGAASPF,TGTGCCAGCTCGAACGACGGGGCGGCTAGTCCCTTC
NA,14,TRBV13,TRBJ1-1,NA,CASSRSHGDTEAFF,TGTGCCAGCAGTAGGTCCCACGGGGACACTGAAGCTTTCTTT
NA,17,TRBV7-9,TRBJ1-1,TRBD1,CASSEGQGGSMNTEAFF,TGTGCCAGCAGCGAGGGACAGGGTGGGAGTATGAACACTGAAGCTTTCTTT
NA,16,TRBV6-1,TRBJ2-3,NA,CASSEEQGRLIDTQYF,TGTGCCAGCAGTGAGGAGCAGGGGCGGCTCATCGATACGCAGTATTTT
NA,16,TRBV18,TRBJ1-2,NA,CASSPPNPSQRWGYTF,TGTGCCAGCTCACCACCGAACCCCTCACAGCGCTGGGGCTACACCTTC
once,14,TRBV6-5,TRBJ1-4,NA,CASSYTRGREKLFF,TGTGCCAGCAGTTACACACGCGGACGAGAAAAACTGTTTTTT
once,16,TRBV6-6,TRBJ2-3,TRBD2,CASSYSRGGNTDTQYF,TGTGCCAGCAGTTACTCGCGGGGGGGAAACACAGATACGCAGTATTTT
NA,10,TRBV20-1,TRBJ2-1,NA,CSARNNEQFF,TGCAGTGCCCGGAACAATGAGCAGTTCTTC
NA,12,TRBV10-3,TRBJ1-4,NA,CALDDGSEKLFF,TGTGCGCTGGACGATGGGTCCGAAAAACTGTTTTTT
once,15,TRBV5-1,TRBJ1-1,NA,CASSLVAGRNTEAFF,TGCGCCAGCAGCTTGGTGGCAGGGAGGAACACTGAAGCTTTCTTT
NA,17,TRBV7-9,TRBJ1-3,NA,CASSFPTLTGSGNTIYF,TGTGCCAGCAGCTTTCCAACTTTGACAGGCTCTGGAAACACCATATATTTT
NA,15,TRBV9,TRBJ1-2,NA,CASSVEGYGSSGYTF,TGTGCCAGCAGCGTAGAGGGTTATGGGTCGAGTGGCTACACCTTC
NA,16,TRBV2,TRBJ2-3,NA,CASSEALLASTDTQYF,TGTGCCAGCAGTGAAGCGCTTCTGGCTAGCACAGATACGCAGTATTTT
NA,14,TRBV18,TRBJ1-1,TRBD1,CASSFRDRWTEAFF,TGTGCCAGCTCATTCCGGGACAGGTGGACTGAAGCTTTCTTT
NA,14,TRBV6-5,TRBJ1-2,NA,CASSNDGSNYGYTF,TGTGCCAGCAGTAATGACGGTTCAAACTATGGCTACACCTTC
NA,15,TRBV5-1,TRBJ2-1,NA,CASSLEGDSYNEQFF,TGCGCCAGCAGCTTGGAGGGCGACTCCTACAATGAGCAGTTCTTC
NA,13,TRBV2,TRBJ2-3,NA,CASTRDRTDTQYF,TGTGCCAGCACCAGAGACAGAACAGATACGCAGTATTTT
NA,13,TRBV18,TRBJ2-5,NA,CASSPGIQETQYF,TGTGCCAGCTCACCCGGGATACAAGAGACCCAGTACTTC
NA,16,TRBV5-4,TRBJ2-1,NA,CASSARGRGTHNEQFF,TGTGCCAGCAGCGCCCGGGGGCGGGGGACCCACAATGAGCAGTTCTTC
NA,17,TRBV27,TRBJ2-6,NA,CASSPVPYRAGANVLTF,TGTGCCAGCAGCCCGGTACCCTACAGGGCTGGGGCCAACGTCCTGACTTTC
once,13,TRBV28,TRBJ1-1,NA,CASSLGDTTEAFF,TGTGCCAGCAGTTTAGGGGATACCACTGAAGCTTTCTTT
NA,15,TRBV10-3,TRBJ2-7,TRBD1,CAISEQDRGGDEQYF,TGTGCCATCAGTGAGCAGGACAGGGGAGGCGACGAGCAGTACTTC
NA,16,TRBV6-6,TRBJ1-4,NA,CASKYAAGGAEEKLFF,TGTGCCAGCAAGTATGCGGCGGGGGGCGCGGAGGAAAAACTGTTTTTT
NA,16,TRBV12-2,TRBJ1-5,NA,CASRLAPATGNQPQHF,TGTGCAAGTCGCTTAGCACCGGCAACGGGGAATCAGCCCCAGCATTTT
once,14,TRBV28,TRBJ2-5,TRBD1,CASSSPGQGETQYF,TGTGCCAGCAGTTCCCCGGGACAGGGTGAGACCCAGTACTTC